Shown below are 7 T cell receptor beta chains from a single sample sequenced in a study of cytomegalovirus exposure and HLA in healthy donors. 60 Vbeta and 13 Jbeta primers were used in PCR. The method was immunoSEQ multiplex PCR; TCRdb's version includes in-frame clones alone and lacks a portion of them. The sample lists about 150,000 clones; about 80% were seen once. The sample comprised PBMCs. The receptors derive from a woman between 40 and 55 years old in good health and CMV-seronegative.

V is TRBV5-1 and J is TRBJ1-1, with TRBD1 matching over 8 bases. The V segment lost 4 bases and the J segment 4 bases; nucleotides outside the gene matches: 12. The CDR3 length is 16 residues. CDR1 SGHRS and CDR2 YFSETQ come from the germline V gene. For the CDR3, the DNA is TGCGCCAGCAGCGGGGTCCCGACAGGGGTGGCCACTGAAGCTTTCTTT. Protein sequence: CASSGVPTGVATEAFF.

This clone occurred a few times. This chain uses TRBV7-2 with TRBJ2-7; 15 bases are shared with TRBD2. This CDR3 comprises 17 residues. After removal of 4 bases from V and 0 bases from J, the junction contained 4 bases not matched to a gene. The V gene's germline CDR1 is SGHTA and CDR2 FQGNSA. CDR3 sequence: CASSSGTSGGISYEQYF. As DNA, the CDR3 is TGTGCCAGCAGCTCCGGGACTAGCGGGGGGATCTCCTACGAGCAGTACTTC.

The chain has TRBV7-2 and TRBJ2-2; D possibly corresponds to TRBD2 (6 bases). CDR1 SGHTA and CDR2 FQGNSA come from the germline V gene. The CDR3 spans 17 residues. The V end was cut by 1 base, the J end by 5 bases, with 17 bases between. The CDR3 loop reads CASSLGAGRLGTGELFF. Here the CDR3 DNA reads TGTGCCAGCAGCTTAGGCGCGGGGCGCTTAGGGACCGGGGAGCTGTTTTTT. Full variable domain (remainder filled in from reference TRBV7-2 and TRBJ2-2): GAGVSQSPSNKVTEKGKDVELRCDPISGHTALYWYRQSLGQGLEFLIYFQGNSAPDKSGLPSDRFSAERTGGSVSTLTIQRTQQEDSAVYLCASSLGAGRLGTGELFFGEGSRLTVL.

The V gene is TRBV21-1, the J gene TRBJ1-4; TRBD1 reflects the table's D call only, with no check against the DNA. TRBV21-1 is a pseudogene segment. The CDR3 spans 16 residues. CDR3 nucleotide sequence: TGTGCCAGCAGCAAAGCGGACGGACAGGGGGAGGAAAAACTGTTTTTT. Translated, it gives CASSKADGQGEEKLFF.

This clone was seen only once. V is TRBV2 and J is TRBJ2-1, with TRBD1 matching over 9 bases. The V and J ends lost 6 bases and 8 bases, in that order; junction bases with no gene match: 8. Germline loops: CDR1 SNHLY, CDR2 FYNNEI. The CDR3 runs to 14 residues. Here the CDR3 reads CASSRQGVLDEQFF. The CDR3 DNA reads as TGTGCCAGCAGCCGACAGGGGGTCTTGGATGAGCAGTTCTTC.

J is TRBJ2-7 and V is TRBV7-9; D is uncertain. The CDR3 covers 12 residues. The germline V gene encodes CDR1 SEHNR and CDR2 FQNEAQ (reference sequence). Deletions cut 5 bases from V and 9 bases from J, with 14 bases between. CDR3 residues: CASSGYRPGQYF. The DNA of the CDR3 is TGTGCCAGCAGCGGATATCGCCCGGGGCAGTACTTC.

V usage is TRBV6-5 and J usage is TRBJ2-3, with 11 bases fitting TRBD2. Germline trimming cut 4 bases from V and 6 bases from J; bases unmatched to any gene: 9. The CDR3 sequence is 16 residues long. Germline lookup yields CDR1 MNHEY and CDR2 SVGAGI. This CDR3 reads CASSSAGTSGKDTQYF. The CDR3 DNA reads TGTGCCAGCAGTTCCGCCGGGACTAGCGGCAAGGATACGCAGTATTTT.